The 27 T cell receptor beta chains reported below all come from one sample, sequenced in a study of cytomegalovirus exposure and HLA in healthy donors. 13 Jbeta primers and 60 Vbeta primers were used for the PCR. This table comes from immunoSEQ multiplex PCR, and its TCRdb copy is limited to in-frame clones, with some not included. The repertoire table contains approximately 110,000 clones. The sample taken for sequencing was PBMCs. These receptors were taken from a man younger than 35 in good health and CMV-seronegative.

The chain carries TRBV9 and TRBJ1-1; perhaps TRBD1 as D (6 bases). The V gene lost 4 bases and the J gene lost 4 bases, with 20 bases spanning the gap. Germline CDR1 is SGDLS and CDR2 is YYNGEE. The CDR3 extends over 16 amino acids. DNA of the CDR3: TGTGCCAGCAGCCCCCATGGGGGGGGGCGCGGCACTGAAGCTTTCTTT. Encoded protein: CASSPHGGGRGTEAFF.

The CDR3 coding sequence is TGTGCCAGCAGCTTAGTACGGACAGGGAACACTGAAGCTTTCTTT. As protein: CASSLVRTGNTEAFF. V usage is TRBV7-6 and J usage is TRBJ1-1, with 7 bases that match TRBD1. The V gene's germline CDR1 is SGHVS and CDR2 FNYEAQ. CDR3 length: 15 residues. J lost 1 base, V lost 1 base, and 3 bases had no gene match.

The chain recombines TRBV30 with TRBJ1-5; D remains ambiguous. The CDR3 totals 14 residues. V lost 5 bases, J lost 6 bases, and 17 bases lay in between. CDR1 and CDR2 (germline): GTSNPN, SVGIG (reference sequence). The DNA for the CDR3 is TGTGCCTGGGCGAGTTCCTTTTTCGGTCAGCCCCAGCATTTT. Translating it yields CAWASSFFGQPQHF.

J is TRBJ2-7 and V is TRBV7-9; TRBD1 matches at 9 bases. Germline loops: CDR1 SEHNR, CDR2 FQNEAQ (reference sequence). This CDR3 spans 14 amino acids. The ends lost 2 bases at V and 3 bases at J; junction bases unmatched: 2. The CDR3 nucleotides are TGTGCCAGCAGCTTACCGGGACAGGGCTACGAGCAGTACTTC. The encoded protein is CASSLPGQGYEQYF. The full variable domain, with the rest looked up from reference TRBV7-9 and TRBJ2-7, is DTGVSQNPRHKITKRGQNVTFRCDPISEHNRLYWYRQTLGQGPEFLTYFQNEAQLEKSRLLSDRFSAERPKGSFSTLEIQRTEQGDSAMYLCASSLPGQGYEQYFGPGTRLTVT.

This sequence joins TRBV28 and TRBJ2-7; 8 nucleotides agree with TRBD2. This CDR3 is built from 15 residues. Germline V gene lookup returns CDR1 MDHEN and CDR2 SYDVKM. V dropped 8 bases and J dropped 6; count of bases not matched to a gene: 15. The chain's CDR3 is CASGGLAGQTREQYF. CDR3 DNA: TGTGCCAGCGGGGGCCTAGCGGGCCAGACCCGCGAGCAGTACTTC.

This chain joins TRBV15 and TRBJ1-4; D possibly corresponds to TRBD1 (5 bases). In germline, CDR1 is LNHNV, CDR2 YYDKDF (reference sequence). This CDR3 spans 15 amino acids. Trimming stripped 8 bases from V and 8 bases from J, with 21 bases between. The CDR3 nucleotides read TGTGCCACCCTGAGCCCTATCGAGGGGAGGGAAAAACTGTTTTTT. Its protein product is CATLSPIEGREKLFF.

The rearrangement uses TRBV6-1 and TRBJ1-3, with TRBD1 matching 10 bases. CDR1 is MNHNS and CDR2 is SASEGT in the germline V gene. The length of the CDR3 is 15 residues. The V segment lost 7 bases and the J segment 2 bases; nucleotides outside the gene matches: 5. CDR3 DNA: TGTGCCAGCACCGCGACAGGGGGCACTGGAAACACCATATATTTT. Translation: CASTATGGTGNTIYF.

The chain uses TRBV29-1 and TRBJ2-7, with TRBD1 as a possible D gene (6 bases). The CDR3 sequence is 13 residues long. Germline V lookup: CDR1 SQVTM, CDR2 ANQGSEA. The V gene lost 5 bases and the J gene lost 2 bases, with 13 bases spanning the gap. In nucleotides, the CDR3 is TGCAGCGTTTTTACAGGGACCGCCTACGAGCAGTACTTC. Amino acids: CSVFTGTAYEQYF.

The chain recombines TRBV2 with TRBJ1-1, with D unresolved. The CDR3 is made up of 15 amino acids. Germline loops: CDR1 SNHLY, CDR2 FYNNEI. Trimming stripped 6 bases from V and 5 bases from J, with 19 bases between. The CDR3 here is CASSSGRQVGTEAFF. The CDR3, as DNA: TGTGCCAGCAGCTCCGGGAGGCAGGTGGGGACTGAAGCTTTCTTT.

The rearrangement uses TRBV7-9 and TRBJ1-2; no definite D call. Deletions cut 0 bases from V and 2 bases from J, with 7 bases between. CDR3 size: 14 residues. Looked up from germline, CDR1 is SEHNR and CDR2 is FQNEAQ (reference sequence). DNA of the CDR3: TGTGCCAGCAGCTTAGCTTACCGGAACTATGGCTACACCTTC. The encoded protein is CASSLAYRNYGYTF.

This sequence joins TRBV5-1 and TRBJ2-7; 12 bases are a match to TRBD2. Germline V gene sequence: CDR1 SGHRS, CDR2 YFSETQ. V lost 4 bases and J lost 0; bases outside the gene matches: 8. The CDR3 contains 17 residues. CDR3 protein: CASSPTSGGLPSYEQYF. CDR3 in DNA: TGCGCCAGCAGCCCAACTAGCGGGGGGCTACCCTCCTACGAGCAGTACTTC.

A word on this clone: This same CDR3 is encoded by further DNA sequences in the sample. The rearrangement uses TRBV9 and TRBJ1-1; the D is unclear. The V gene's germline CDR1 is SGDLS and CDR2 YYNGEE. V shed 0 bases and J shed 1 base, with 7 bases lying between them. This CDR3 contains 14 residues. CDR3 in DNA: TGTGCCAGCAGCGTAGGTAGGAGGAACACTGAAGCTTTCTTT. Translating it yields CASSVGRRNTEAFF.

This chain uses TRBV6-5 with TRBJ1-1; D remains ambiguous. This CDR3 is 14 amino acids long. Trimming left V 7 bases short and J 1 base short, with 13 bases between. In germline, CDR1 is MNHEY, CDR2 SVGAGI. The CDR3: CASTPGLTNTEAFF. In nucleotides, the CDR3 is TGTGCCAGCACTCCGGGGTTGACGAACACTGAAGCTTTCTTT.

Regarding this clone: Other DNA sequences in the sample encode the same CDR3. The chain links TRBV29-1 to TRBJ2-7, with a possible D match to TRBD2 (5 bases). This CDR3 has 12 residues. In germline, CDR1 is SQVTM, CDR2 ANQGSEA. Between the trimmed V and J ends, which lost 4 bases and 0 bases, there was a span of 7 bases. The CDR3 sequence: CSVVGNSYEQYF. The CDR3 bases are TGCAGCGTTGTCGGGAACTCCTACGAGCAGTACTTC.

Frequency places this clone as medium-sized. The V call is TRBV6-4, the J call TRBJ2-2; 10 positions agree with TRBD2. Germline CDR1 and CDR2: MRHNA and SNTAGT. CDR3 length: 16 amino acids. Unmatched junction bases numbered 1, after V lost 0 bases and J lost 3 bases. CDR3 in amino acids: CASSDSSGGDTGELFF. In DNA, the CDR3 is TGTGCCAGCAGTGACTCGAGCGGGGGGGACACCGGGGAGCTGTTTTTT.

The rearrangement links TRBV2 to TRBJ1-6; TRBD1 matches 8 bases. V was clipped by 3 bases and J by 11 bases; unmatched bases: 6. The CDR3 has 14 amino acids. Germline loops: CDR1 SNHLY, CDR2 FYNNEI. The CDR3 DNA is TGTGCCAGCAGTGATAGACAGGGGAGGGCACCCCTCCACTTT. This gives the protein CASSDRQGRAPLHF.

The rearrangement joins TRBV5-1 to TRBJ2-3, with 9 bases that match TRBD2. Unmatched junction bases numbered 16, after V lost 4 bases and J lost 4 bases. The CDR3 is 18 residues long. Germline CDR1 SGHRS, CDR2 YFSETQ. Here the CDR3 DNA reads TGCGCCAGCAGCCCCCCTAGTTGGGCGGGGGGGCCGGCAGATACGCAGTATTTT. It is translated as CASSPPSWAGGPADTQYF.

This sequence joins TRBV28 and TRBJ2-7; TRBD2 is a possible D gene (5 bases). The CDR3 runs 14 residues. Trimming took off 4 bases at V and 6 bases at J, with 16 bases between the two ends. Germline loops: CDR1 MDHEN, CDR2 SYDVKM. CDR3 residues: CASSSQMAGGEQYF. The DNA for the CDR3 is TGTGCCAGCAGTTCCCAGATGGCGGGCGGCGAGCAGTACTTC.

V and J are TRBV6-5 and TRBJ2-7; no definite D call. Germline assignment: CDR1 MNHEY and CDR2 SVGAGI. Trimming took off 7 bases at V and 2 bases at J, with 18 bases between the two ends. The CDR3 is made up of 15 amino acids. This CDR3 is CASIGFTLSAYEQYF. Written as DNA, the CDR3 is TGTGCCAGCATCGGGTTTACTTTAAGCGCCTACGAGCAGTACTTC.

V and J are TRBV27 and TRBJ1-5; D uncertain. The CDR3 spans 13 residues. Germline CDR1 MNHEY, CDR2 SMNVEV (reference sequence). The V and J ends lost 4 bases and 3 bases respectively, with 7 bases between them. CDR3 bases: TGTGCCAGCAGTTCGAGCTACAATCAGCCCCAGCATTTT. Residues: CASSSSYNQPQHF.

CDR3 region: CSVGGGSGANVLTF. In DNA form, the CDR3 reads TGCAGCGTTGGCGGGGGCTCTGGGGCCAACGTCCTGACTTTC. The rearrangement links TRBV29-1 to TRBJ2-6, with TRBD2 identical over 7 bases. Germline V gives CDR1 SQVTM, CDR2 ANQGSEA. V gave up 4 bases and J gave up 0 bases; unmatched junction bases: 0. This CDR3 has 14 residues.

The rearrangement joins TRBV5-4 to TRBJ2-1, with 7 nucleotides matching TRBD2. Unmatched junction bases numbered 2, after V lost 2 bases and J lost 0 bases. CDR3 length: 15 amino acids. CDR1 is SGHNT and CDR2 is YYREEE in the germline V gene (reference sequence). The CDR3 coding sequence is TGTGCCAGCAGCTTTGGGGGGGGCTCCTACAATGAGCAGTTCTTC. Translated: CASSFGGGSYNEQFF. Full variable domain (rest looked up from reference TRBV5-4 and TRBJ2-1): ETGVTQSPTHLIKTRGQQVTLRCSSQSGHNTVSWYQQALGQGPQFIFQYYREEENGRGNFPPRFSGLQFPNYSSELNVNALELDDSALYLCASSFGGGSYNEQFFGPGTRLTVL.

The chain has TRBV2 and TRBJ2-2, with D unclear. The V end was cut by 3 bases, the J end by 3 bases, with 11 bases between. The CDR3 length is 15 residues. The germline CDR1 and CDR2 sequences are SNHLY and FYNNEI. CDR3 region: CASSDVPIDTGELFF. CDR3 DNA: TGTGCCAGCAGTGACGTTCCTATAGACACCGGGGAGCTGTTTTTT.

The rearrangement joins TRBV29-1 to TRBJ1-2; 9 positions match TRBD1. Per the germline V gene, CDR1 is SQVTM and CDR2 is ANQGSEA. The trim removed 6 bases at V and 6 bases at J, leaving 8 bases unmatched. This CDR3 region has 13 residues. The DNA for the CDR3 is TGCAGCGTCCAACCCGGGACAGGGAATGGCTACACCTTC. It encodes CSVQPGTGNGYTF. The complete variable domain, with remaining parts taken from reference TRBV29-1 and TRBJ1-2, reads SAVISQKPSRDICQRGTSLTIQCQVDSQVTMMFWYRQQPGQSLTLIATANQGSEATYESGFVIDKFPISRPNLTFSTLTVSNMSPEDSSIYLCSVQPGTGNGYTFGSGTRLTVV.

The CDR3 DNA sequence: TGTGCCTGGAGAGGCGGCTGGCAGACCTATGGCTACACCTTC. Amino acid sequence: CAWRGGWQTYGYTF. The rearrangement joins TRBV30 to TRBJ1-2, with D unclear. The CDR3 has 14 amino acids. Germline V lookup: CDR1 GTSNPN, CDR2 SVGIG (reference sequence). V lost 3 bases and J 4 bases, leaving 15 bases between the germline ends. The whole variable domain, remainder taken from reference TRBV30 and TRBJ1-2, is SQTIHQWPATLVQPVGSPLSLECTVEGTSNPNLYWYRQAAGRGLQLLFYSVGIGQISSEVPQNLSASRPQDRQFILSSKKLLLSDSGFYLCAWRGGWQTYGYTFGSGTRLTVV.

The rearrangement uses TRBV19 and TRBJ1-2, with TRBD1 matching 7 bases. The CDR3 is made up of 11 amino acids. The V and J ends lost 9 bases and 8 bases, in that order; junction bases with no gene match: 6. Germline V gene lookup returns CDR1 LNHDA and CDR2 SQIVND (reference sequence). Written as DNA, the CDR3 is TGTGCCAGCAGACAGGGTCGCGGCTACACCTTC. This sequence encodes CASRQGRGYTF.

The chain recombines TRBV5-1 with TRBJ1-1; D unclear. Looked up from germline, CDR1 is SGHRS and CDR2 is YFSETQ. The CDR3 sequence is 16 residues long. Trimming pared 0 bases from V and 1 base from J, leaving 13 bases between. CDR3 DNA sequence: TGCGCCAGCAGCTTGGCCAGAGGGCGGAAGAACACTGAAGCTTTCTTT. It yields the protein CASSLARGRKNTEAFF.